Each of the 5 T cell receptor beta chains below was sequenced from the same sample in a study of Ad26.COV2.S vaccination and SARS-CoV-2 variants. The data were produced by immunoSEQ multiplex PCR, yet TCRdb's version contains in-frame clones alone and is incomplete. The top ten clones hold 12% of a sample with more than 350,000 clones, over 75% of them seen once. Documented treatment: over 15 received Ad26.COV2.S at low or high dose, single or two shots; about five received placebo; per-sample allocation not given. The investigators took samples on day 63 after the first vaccine or placebo injection. Sequencing used peripheral blood, obtained in a trial of Ad26.COV2.S vaccine versus placebo. The receptor source for this set is a person between 18 and 59 years old who received the Ad26.COV2.S COVID-19 vaccine or a placebo.

The chain has TRBV30 and TRBJ1-4, with 10 bases matching TRBD1. From germline, CDR1 is GTSNPN and CDR2 SVGIG (reference sequence). The CDR3 consists of 14 residues. The V and J ends lost 2 bases and 6 bases, in that order; junction bases with no gene match: 3. This CDR3 reads CAWSSGTGDEKLFF. The CDR3 bases are TGTGCCTGGAGTTCCGGGACAGGGGATGAAAAACTGTTTTTT.

The CDR3 sequence is CASRDSLTSGTSTDTQYF. CDR3 DNA sequence: TGTGCCAGCAGGGATTCCTTGACTAGCGGGACGTCGACAGATACGCAGTATTTT. The rearrangement joins TRBV25-1 to TRBJ2-3; 11 bases agree with TRBD2. This CDR3 contains 18 residues. V trimming: 6 bases; J trimming: 3 bases; junction bases outside the gene matches: 14. Germline V gives CDR1 MGHDK, CDR2 SYGVNS.

The rearrangement uses TRBV27 and TRBJ2-4; a weak D match, TRBD2 (6 bases). Trimming removed 0 bases from V and 2 bases from J, with 8 bases in between. This CDR3 is 15 amino acids long. Germline loops: CDR1 MNHEY, CDR2 SMNVEV (reference sequence). The CDR3 protein is CASSLSGGTKNIQYF. DNA of the CDR3: TGTGCCAGCAGTTTATCCGGGGGAACCAAAAACATTCAGTACTTC.

This chain links TRBV28 with TRBJ2-7; TRBD1 is a possible D gene (6 bases). The CDR3 contains 15 residues. Trimming cost V 4 bases and J 2 bases, with 15 bases left between them. CDR1 and CDR2 (germline): MDHEN, SYDVKM. CDR3 coding DNA: TGTGCCAGCAGTTCCGGGACAACGCGCCCCTACGAGCAGTACTTC. Translation: CASSSGTTRPYEQYF.

The chain recombines TRBV5-6 with TRBJ1-2, with D possibly TRBD1 on 5 matching bases. CDR3 length: 14 residues. Germline V gene sequence: CDR1 SGHDT, CDR2 YYEEEE. Trimming cost V 4 bases and J 2 bases, with 12 bases left between them. The CDR3 nucleotides read TGTGCCAGCAGCAGCGGGGGACCGAACTATGGCTACACCTTC. Translated: CASSSGGPNYGYTF. The variable domain in full, completed from reference TRBV5-6 and TRBJ1-2, reads DAGVTQSPTHLIKTRGQQVTLRCSPKSGHDTVSWYQQALGQGPQFIFQYYEEEERQRGNFPDRFSGHQFPNYSSELNVNALLLGDSALYLCASSSGGPNYGYTFGSGTRLTVV.